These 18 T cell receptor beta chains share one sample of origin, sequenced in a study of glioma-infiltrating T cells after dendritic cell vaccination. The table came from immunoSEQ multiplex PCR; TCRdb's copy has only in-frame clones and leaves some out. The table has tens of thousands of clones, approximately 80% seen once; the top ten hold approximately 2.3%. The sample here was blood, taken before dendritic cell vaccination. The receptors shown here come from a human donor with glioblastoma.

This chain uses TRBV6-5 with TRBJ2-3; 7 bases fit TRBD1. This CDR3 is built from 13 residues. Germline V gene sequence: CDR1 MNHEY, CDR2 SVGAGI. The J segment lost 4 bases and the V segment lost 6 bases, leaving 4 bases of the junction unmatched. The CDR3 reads CASRVTGSDTQYF. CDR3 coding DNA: TGTGCCAGCAGAGTGACAGGGTCAGATACGCAGTATTTT.

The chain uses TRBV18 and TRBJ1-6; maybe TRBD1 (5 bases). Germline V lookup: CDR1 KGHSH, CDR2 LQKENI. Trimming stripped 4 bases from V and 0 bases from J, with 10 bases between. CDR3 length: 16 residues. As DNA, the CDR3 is TGTGCCAGCTCACAATGGGGGGGCTCCTATAATTCACCCCTCCACTTT. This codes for CASSQWGGSYNSPLHF.

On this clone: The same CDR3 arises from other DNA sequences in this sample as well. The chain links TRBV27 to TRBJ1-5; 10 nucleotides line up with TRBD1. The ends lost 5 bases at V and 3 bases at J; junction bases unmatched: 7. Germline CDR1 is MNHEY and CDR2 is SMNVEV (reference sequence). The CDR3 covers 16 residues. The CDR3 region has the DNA TGTGCCAGCAGTCCCCGACAGGGGGCCGACAATCAGCCCCAGCATTTT. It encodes CASSPRQGADNQPQHF.

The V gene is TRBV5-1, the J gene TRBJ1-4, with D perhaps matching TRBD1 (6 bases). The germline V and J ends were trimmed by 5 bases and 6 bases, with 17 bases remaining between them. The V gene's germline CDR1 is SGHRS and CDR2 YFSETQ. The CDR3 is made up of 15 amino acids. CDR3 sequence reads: CASRKRGGADEKLFF. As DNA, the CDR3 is TGCGCCAGCAGAAAAAGGGGGGGCGCCGATGAAAAACTGTTTTTT.

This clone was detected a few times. Here the CDR3 reads CASSQTDYEQYV. The CDR3 bases are TGTGCCAGCAGCCAAACGGACTACGAGCAGTACGTC. The J gene is TRBJ2-7, the V gene TRBV16; D unclear. The V end lost 2 bases, the J end lost 3 bases, and 5 bases lay between the germline ends. The CDR3 loop spans 12 amino acids. CDR1 is KGHSY and CDR2 is FQNENV in the germline V gene.

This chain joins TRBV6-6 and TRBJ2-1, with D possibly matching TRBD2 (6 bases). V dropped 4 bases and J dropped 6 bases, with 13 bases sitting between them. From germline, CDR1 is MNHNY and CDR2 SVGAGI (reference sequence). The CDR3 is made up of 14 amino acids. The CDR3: CASSSGTLTNEQFF. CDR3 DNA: TGTGCCAGCAGTTCCGGGACTCTCACCAATGAGCAGTTCTTC.

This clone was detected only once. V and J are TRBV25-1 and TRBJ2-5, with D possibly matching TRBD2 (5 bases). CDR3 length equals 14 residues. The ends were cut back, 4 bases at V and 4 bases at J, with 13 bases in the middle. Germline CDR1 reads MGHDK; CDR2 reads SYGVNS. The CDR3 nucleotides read TGTGCCAGCAGTGTCATGGACTCAAGAGAGACCCAGTACTTC. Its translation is CASSVMDSRETQYF.

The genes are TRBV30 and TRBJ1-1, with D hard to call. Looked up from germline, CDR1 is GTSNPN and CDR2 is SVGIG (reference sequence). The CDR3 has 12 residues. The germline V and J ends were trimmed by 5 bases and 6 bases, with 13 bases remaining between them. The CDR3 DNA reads TGTGCCTGGGAAGCAAGCGTCGCTGAAGCTTTCTTT. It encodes CAWEASVAEAFF.

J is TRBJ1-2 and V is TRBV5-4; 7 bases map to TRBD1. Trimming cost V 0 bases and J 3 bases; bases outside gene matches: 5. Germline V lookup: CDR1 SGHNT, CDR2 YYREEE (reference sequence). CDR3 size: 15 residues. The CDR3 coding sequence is TGTGCCAGCAGCTTGGGTTGGGACAGCCACTATGGCTACACCTTC. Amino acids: CASSLGWDSHYGYTF.

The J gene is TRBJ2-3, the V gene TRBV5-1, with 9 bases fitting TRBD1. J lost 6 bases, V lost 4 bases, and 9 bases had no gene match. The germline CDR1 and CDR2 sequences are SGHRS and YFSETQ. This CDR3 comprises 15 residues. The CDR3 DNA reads TGCGCCAGCAGCAGAACAGGGGGCGCAGGGGATACGCAGTATTTT. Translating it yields CASSRTGGAGDTQYF.

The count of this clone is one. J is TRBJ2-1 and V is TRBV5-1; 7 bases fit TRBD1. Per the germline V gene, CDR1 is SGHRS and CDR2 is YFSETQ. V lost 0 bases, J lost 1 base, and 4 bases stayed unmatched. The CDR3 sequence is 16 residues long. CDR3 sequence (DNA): TGCGCCAGCAGCTTGGGTGGGACAGAATCCTACAATGAGCAGTTCTTC. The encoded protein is CASSLGGTESYNEQFF.

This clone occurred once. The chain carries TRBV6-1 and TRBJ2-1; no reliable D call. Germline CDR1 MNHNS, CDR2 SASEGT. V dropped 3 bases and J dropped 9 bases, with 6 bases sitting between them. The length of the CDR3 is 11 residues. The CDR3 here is CASSERLEQFF. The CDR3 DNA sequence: TGTGCCAGCAGTGAGAGGCTTGAGCAGTTCTTC.

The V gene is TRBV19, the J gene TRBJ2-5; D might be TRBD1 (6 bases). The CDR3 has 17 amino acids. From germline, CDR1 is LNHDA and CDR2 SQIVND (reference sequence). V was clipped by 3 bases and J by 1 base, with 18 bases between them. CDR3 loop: CASSMGRTLGAQETQYF. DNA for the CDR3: TGTGCCAGTAGTATGGGACGGACCTTGGGGGCCCAAGAGACCCAGTACTTC.

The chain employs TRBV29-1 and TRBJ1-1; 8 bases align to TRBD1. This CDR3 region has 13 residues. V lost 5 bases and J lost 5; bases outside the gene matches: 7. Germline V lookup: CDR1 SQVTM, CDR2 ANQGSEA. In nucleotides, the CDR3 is TGCAGCGTTATTCAGGGGGCGGGAACTGAAGCTTTCTTT. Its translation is CSVIQGAGTEAFF.

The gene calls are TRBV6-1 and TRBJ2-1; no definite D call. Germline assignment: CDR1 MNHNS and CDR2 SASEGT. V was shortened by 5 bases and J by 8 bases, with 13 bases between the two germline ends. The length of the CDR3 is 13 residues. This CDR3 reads CASSRVATDEQFF. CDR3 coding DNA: TGTGCCAGCAGTCGGGTTGCTACGGATGAGCAGTTCTTC.

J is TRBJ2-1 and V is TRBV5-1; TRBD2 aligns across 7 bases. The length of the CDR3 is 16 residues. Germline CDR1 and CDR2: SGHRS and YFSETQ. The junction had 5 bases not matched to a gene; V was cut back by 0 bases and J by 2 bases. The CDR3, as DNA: TGCGCCAGCAGCTTGGGCGGGAGCGCGGCCTACAATGAGCAGTTCTTC. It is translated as CASSLGGSAAYNEQFF. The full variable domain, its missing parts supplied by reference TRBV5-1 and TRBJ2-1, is KAGVTQTPRYLIKTRGQQVTLSCSPISGHRSVSWYQQTPGQGLQFLFEYFSETQRNKGNFPGRFSGRQFSNSRSEMNVSTLELGDSALYLCASSLGGSAAYNEQFFGPGTRLTVL.

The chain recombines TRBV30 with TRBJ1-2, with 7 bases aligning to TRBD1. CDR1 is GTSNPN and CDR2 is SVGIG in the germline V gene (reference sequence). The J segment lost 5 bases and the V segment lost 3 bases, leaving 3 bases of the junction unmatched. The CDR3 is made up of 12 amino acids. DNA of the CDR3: TGTGCCTGGAGCCCGGGACAGTATGGCTACACCTTC. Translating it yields CAWSPGQYGYTF.

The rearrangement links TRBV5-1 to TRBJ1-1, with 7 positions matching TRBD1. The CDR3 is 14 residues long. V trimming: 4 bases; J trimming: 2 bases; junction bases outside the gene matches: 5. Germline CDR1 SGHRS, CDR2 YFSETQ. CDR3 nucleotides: TGCGCCAGCAGCCAAGGGACAGTTAACACTGAAGCTTTCTTT. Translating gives CASSQGTVNTEAFF.